This entry is about one TCR beta chain. It has no known antigen specificity. The record has no base qualities; no much larger clone is one base away. The data derive from a study of blood T cells in healthy people across ages (dated by TCRdb to about 2015). For the study in its entirety: Template switching captured roughly one uniquely barcoded TCR beta cDNA molecule per two T cells in model experiments. To track age-related changes in TCR beta repertoire diversity, the study relied on deep sequencing normalized with unique cDNA molecular identifiers. The donors were divided into four age groups: young (average approximately 15 years), middle-aged (under 40), aged (62) and long-lived (82). To avoid experimental bias, donors of different ages were randomly spread across the sequencing lanes. For two donors (one aged 18 to 30 and one aged 80 or older), the study analyzed two additional independent replicas of 1 million unique cDNA reads from the same blood draw.

Study-wide conclusions, independent of this receptor: Because donor CMV infection status was unknown, age-related changes in expanded clonotypes were potentially confounded. Bulk unsorted PBMC profiling prevented conclusive comparison of naive and antigen-experienced compartments. Compared with the aged group, the long-lived group had more naive CD4+ T cells, fewer expanded clones and increased TCR diversity, suggesting age selection. Observed TCR beta diversity per million T cells fell roughly linearly with age, and a significant reduction was already apparent by age approximately 41. Total diversity estimates from one million sequenced T cells were considered lower bounds and underestimates. Observed TCR beta diversity correlated strongly with the percentage of naive T cells measured by flow cytometry.

The protocol used for the library was 5' RACE. A second PCR of about 6 to 12 cycles was run with a J-beta primer mix and a sample-barcoded 5' primer. Each TCR beta cDNA molecule received a unique molecular identifier from a template-switch 5' adaptor carrying 12 random nucleotides. Each sample yielded at least 2.5 million CDR3-containing paired-end reads. First-strand cDNA was synthesized from all RNA with the Mint cDNA synthesis kit, primed by a TRBC-specific oligonucleotide. Following uracil-DNA glycosylase treatment, all cDNA underwent a first 18-cycle PCR with the universal primers M1SS and BC2_uni_R. The study's own analysis went as follows. For normalization, 1 million high-quality reads, each with a distinct molecular identifier, were randomly selected from each sample. Instead of being binned into consensus sequences, reads with shared molecular identifiers were discarded. CDR3 identification, clonotype clustering and error correction used MiTCR with a Q25 quality threshold and the strictest error-elimination algorithm. Lower-bound total TCR beta diversity was estimated with a nonparametric unseen species model using Euler transformation. TCRdb cleaned the public reads at Q25 with fastp, built clones with MiXCR and kept in-frame beta chains. CDR3 protein duplicates are merged, each entry listing the most common genes and DNA. Clone size and V and J calls follow TCRdb, not the original study. The sample contains 1.8 million or so distinct CDR3 sequences, roughly two fifths of them found a single time. Of the sample, about 21% falls within the top ten clones.

Donors were 39 systemically healthy Caucasian individuals from Russia aged 6 to 90 years. Around 10 milliliters of peripheral blood were drawn from each donor into EDTA-treated Vacutainer tubes. PBMCs were isolated by Ficoll-Paque density-gradient centrifugation, with at least 7 million obtained per sample. Trizol reagent was used to extract total RNA from the PBMCs, yielding at least 6 micrograms per sample. The percentages of naive CD45RAhigh/CD27high T cells were determined by flow cytometry on a PBMC aliquot from every donor. What was sequenced was blood. The sequence was collected from a human donor in good health.

The nucleotides read TGTGCCACCCAACGTCCCGAAGCACAGGGGGAAGAGACCCAGTACTTC. Its protein is CATQRPEAQGEETQYF. This chain is built from TRBV27 and TRBJ2-5; 8 middle bases align to TRBD1. From cysteine to phenylalanine, the CDR3 is 16 amino acids long. Solely the CDR3 DNA is kept, with 48 bases framed from the first base. CDR1 and CDR2, looked up from the germline V gene (reference sequence), are MNHEY and SMNVEV. The germline V and J ends show losses of 10 bases and 3 bases respectively, and no gene match explains 16 bases of the junction.